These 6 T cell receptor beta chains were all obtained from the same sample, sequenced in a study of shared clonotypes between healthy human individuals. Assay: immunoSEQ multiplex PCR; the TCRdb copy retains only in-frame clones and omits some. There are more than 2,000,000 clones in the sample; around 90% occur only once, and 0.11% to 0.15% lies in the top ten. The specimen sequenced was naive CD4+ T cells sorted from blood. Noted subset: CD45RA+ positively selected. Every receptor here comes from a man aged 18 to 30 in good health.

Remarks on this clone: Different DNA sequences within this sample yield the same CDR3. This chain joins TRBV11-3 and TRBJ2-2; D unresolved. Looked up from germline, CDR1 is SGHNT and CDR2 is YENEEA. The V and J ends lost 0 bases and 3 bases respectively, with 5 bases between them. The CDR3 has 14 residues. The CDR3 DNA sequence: TGTGCCAGCAGCTTAGATGGGTACACCGGGGAGCTGTTTTTT. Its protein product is CASSLDGYTGELFF.

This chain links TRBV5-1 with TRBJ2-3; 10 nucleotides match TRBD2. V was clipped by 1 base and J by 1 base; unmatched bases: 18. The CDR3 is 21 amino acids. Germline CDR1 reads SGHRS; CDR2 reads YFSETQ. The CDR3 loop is CASSLTRVGSSGRGGTDTQYF. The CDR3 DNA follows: TGCGCCAGCAGCTTGACCAGGGTTGGGTCTAGCGGGAGAGGCGGCACAGATACGCAGTATTTT.

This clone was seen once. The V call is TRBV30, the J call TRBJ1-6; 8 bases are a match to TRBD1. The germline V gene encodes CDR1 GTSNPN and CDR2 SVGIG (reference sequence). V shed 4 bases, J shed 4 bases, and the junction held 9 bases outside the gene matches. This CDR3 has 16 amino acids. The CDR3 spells CAWTPGDRRYNSPLHF. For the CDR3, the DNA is TGTGCCTGGACCCCAGGGGACAGGCGATATAATTCACCCCTCCACTTT.

The CDR3 sequence: CASSQPSGILSYEQYF. The CDR3 DNA reads as TGCGCCAGCAGCCAACCGAGCGGGATCCTCTCCTACGAGCAGTACTTC. This chain links TRBV4-1 with TRBJ2-7; 7 bases fit TRBD2. Germline loops: CDR1 MGHRA, CDR2 YSYEKL. Losses at the gene ends were 2 bases for V and 0 bases for J; bases not matched to a gene: 7. The CDR3 is made up of 16 amino acids.

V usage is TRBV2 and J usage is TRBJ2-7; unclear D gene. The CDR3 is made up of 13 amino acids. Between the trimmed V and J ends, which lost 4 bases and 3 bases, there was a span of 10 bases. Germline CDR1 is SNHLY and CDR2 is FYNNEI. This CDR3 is CASSVRGNYEQYF. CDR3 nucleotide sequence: TGTGCCAGCAGTGTCCGTGGCAACTACGAGCAGTACTTC.

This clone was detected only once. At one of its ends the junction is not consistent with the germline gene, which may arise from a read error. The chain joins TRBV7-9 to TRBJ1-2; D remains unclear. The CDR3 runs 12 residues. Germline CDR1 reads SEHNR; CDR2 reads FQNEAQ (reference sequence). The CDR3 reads CASSLVEGPAAF. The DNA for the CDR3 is TGTGCCAGCAGCTTAGTTGAGGGCCCAGCCGCCTTC.